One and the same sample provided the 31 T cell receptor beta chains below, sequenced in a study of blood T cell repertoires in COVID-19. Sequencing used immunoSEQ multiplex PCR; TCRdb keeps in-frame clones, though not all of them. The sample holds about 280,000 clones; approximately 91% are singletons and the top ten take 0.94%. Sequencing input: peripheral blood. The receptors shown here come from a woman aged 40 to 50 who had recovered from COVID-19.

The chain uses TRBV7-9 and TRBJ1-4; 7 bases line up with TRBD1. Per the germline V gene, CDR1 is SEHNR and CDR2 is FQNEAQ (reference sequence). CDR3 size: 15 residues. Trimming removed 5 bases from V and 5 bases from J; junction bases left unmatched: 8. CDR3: CASSPKGTDNEKLFF. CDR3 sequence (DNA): TGTGCCAGCAGCCCAAAGGGGACAGACAATGAAAAACTGTTTTTT.

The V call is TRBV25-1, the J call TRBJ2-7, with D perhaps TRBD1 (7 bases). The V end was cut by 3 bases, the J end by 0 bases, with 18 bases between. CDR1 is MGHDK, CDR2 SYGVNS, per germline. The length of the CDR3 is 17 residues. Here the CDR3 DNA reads TGTGCCAGCAGTGAGGCCCCCGGAGGGGGCGGCTCCTACGAGCAGTACTTC. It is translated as CASSEAPGGGGSYEQYF.

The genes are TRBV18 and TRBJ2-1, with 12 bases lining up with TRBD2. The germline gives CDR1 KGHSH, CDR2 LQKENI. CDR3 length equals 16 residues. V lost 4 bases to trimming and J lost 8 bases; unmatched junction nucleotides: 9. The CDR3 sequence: CASSQTRTSGTDEQFF. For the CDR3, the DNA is TGTGCCAGCTCACAAACTAGGACTAGCGGGACCGATGAGCAGTTCTTC.

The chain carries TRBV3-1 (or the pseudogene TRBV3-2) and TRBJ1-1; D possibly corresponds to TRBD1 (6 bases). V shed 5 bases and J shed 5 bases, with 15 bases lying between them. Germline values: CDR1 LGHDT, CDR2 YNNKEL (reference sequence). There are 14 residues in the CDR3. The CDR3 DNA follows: TGTGCCAGCAGCTTTCACAGGGTTGGGACTGAAGCTTTCTTT. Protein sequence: CASSFHRVGTEAFF.

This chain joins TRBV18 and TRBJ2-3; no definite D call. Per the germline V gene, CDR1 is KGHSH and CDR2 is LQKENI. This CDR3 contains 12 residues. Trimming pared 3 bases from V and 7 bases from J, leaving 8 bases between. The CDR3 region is CASSPEANTQYF. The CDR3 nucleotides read TGTGCCAGCTCACCGGAAGCGAATACGCAGTATTTT.

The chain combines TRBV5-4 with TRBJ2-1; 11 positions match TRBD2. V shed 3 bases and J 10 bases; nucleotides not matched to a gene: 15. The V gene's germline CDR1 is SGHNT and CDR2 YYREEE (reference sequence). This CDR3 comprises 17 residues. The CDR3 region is CASSSKGLAVAIGEQFF. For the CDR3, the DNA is TGTGCCAGCAGCTCGAAGGGACTAGCGGTTGCCATTGGGGAGCAGTTCTTC.

Here the CDR3 DNA reads TGTGCCAGCAGCGGGACTTCCCACAATGAGCAGTTCTTC. It yields the protein CASSGTSHNEQFF. This chain joins TRBV6-2 or TRBV6-3 and TRBJ2-1, with D possibly matching TRBD2 (6 bases). CDR3 length equals 13 residues. Deletions cut 6 bases from V and 5 bases from J, with 11 bases between. Per germline, CDR1 MNHEY and CDR2 SVGEGT.

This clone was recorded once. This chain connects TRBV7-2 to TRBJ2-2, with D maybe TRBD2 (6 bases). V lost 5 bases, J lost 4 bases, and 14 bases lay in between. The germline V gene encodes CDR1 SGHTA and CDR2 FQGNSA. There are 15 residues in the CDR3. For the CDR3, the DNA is TGTGCCAGCAGCCCCCGAATGCGGGGCACCGGGGAGCTGTTTTTT. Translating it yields CASSPRMRGTGELFF. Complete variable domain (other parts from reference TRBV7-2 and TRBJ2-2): GAGVSQSPSNKVTEKGKDVELRCDPISGHTALYWYRQSLGQGLEFLIYFQGNSAPDKSGLPSDRFSAERTGGSVSTLTIQRTQQEDSAVYLCASSPRMRGTGELFFGEGSRLTVL.

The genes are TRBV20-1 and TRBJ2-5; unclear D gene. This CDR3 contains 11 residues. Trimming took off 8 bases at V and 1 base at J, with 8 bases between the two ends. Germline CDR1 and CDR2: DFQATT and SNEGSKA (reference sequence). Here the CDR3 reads CSLEPQETQYF. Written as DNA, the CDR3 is TGCAGTCTGGAGCCCCAAGAGACCCAGTACTTC.

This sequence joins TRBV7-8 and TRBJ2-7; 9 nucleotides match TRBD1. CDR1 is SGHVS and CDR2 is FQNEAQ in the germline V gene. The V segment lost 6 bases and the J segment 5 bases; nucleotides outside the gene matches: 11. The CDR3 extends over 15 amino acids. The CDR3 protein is CASRNRGTGINEQYF. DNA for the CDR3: TGTGCCAGCAGAAACCGCGGGACAGGGATCAACGAGCAGTACTTC. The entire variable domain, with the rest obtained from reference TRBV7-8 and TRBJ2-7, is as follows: GAGVSQSPRYKVAKRGQDVALRCDPISGHVSLFWYQQALGQGPEFLTYFQNEAQLDKSGLPSDRFFAERPEGSVSTLKIQRTQQEDSAVYLCASRNRGTGINEQYFGPGTRLTVT.

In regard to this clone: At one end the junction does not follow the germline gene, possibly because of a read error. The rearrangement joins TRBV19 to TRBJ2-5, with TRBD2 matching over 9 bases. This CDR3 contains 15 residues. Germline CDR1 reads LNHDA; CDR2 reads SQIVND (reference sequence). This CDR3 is CASRASGTAQESQYF. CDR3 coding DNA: TGTGCCAGCAGAGCTAGCGGGACAGCCCAAGAGAGCCAGTACTTC.

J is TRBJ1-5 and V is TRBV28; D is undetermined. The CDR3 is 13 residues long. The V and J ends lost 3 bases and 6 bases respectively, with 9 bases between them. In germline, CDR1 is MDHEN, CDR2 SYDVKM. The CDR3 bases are TGTGCCAGCAGTTTGGAGCGGGGTCAGCCCCAGCATTTT. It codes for CASSLERGQPQHF.

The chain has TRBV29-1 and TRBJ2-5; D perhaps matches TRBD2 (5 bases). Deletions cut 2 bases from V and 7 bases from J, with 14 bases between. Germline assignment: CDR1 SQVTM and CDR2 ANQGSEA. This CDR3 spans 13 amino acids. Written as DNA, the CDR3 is TGCAGCGTTGAACTCACGGAGGATGGGACCCAGTACTTC. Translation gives CSVELTEDGTQYF.

This CDR3 is CASSFGPFRGDTDTQYF. CDR3 sequence (DNA): TGCGCCAGCAGCTTTGGTCCCTTCCGGGGAGACACAGATACGCAGTATTTT. This chain joins TRBV5-1 and TRBJ2-3, with D possibly matching TRBD2 (5 bases). The CDR3 sequence is 17 residues long. Germline V lookup: CDR1 SGHRS, CDR2 YFSETQ. The germline V and J ends were trimmed by 2 bases and 2 bases, with 18 bases remaining between them.

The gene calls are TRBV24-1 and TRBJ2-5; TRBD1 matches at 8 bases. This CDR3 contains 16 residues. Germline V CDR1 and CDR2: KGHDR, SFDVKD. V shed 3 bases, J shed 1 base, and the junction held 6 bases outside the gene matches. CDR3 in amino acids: CATSDPWTGSQETQYF. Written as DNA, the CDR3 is TGTGCCACCAGTGATCCTTGGACAGGGAGCCAAGAGACCCAGTACTTC.

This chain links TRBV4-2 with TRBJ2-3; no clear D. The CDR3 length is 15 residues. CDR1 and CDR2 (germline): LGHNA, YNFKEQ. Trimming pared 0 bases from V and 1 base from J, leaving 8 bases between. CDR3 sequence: CASSQDWHRTDTQYF. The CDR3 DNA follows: TGTGCCAGCAGCCAAGATTGGCACCGCACAGATACGCAGTATTTT.

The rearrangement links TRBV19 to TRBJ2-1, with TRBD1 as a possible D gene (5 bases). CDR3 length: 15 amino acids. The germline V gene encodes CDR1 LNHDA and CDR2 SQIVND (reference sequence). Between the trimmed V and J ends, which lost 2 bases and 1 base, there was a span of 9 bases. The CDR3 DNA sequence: TGTGCCAGTAGTATAAGTCAGGGTTCCTACAATGAGCAGTTCTTC. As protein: CASSISQGSYNEQFF.

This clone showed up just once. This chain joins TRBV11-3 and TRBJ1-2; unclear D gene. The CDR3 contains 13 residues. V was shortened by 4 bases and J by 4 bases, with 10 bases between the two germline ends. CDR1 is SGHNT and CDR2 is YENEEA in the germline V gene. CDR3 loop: CASSSAGTYGYTF. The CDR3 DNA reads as TGTGCCAGCAGCTCCGCGGGCACCTATGGCTACACCTTC.

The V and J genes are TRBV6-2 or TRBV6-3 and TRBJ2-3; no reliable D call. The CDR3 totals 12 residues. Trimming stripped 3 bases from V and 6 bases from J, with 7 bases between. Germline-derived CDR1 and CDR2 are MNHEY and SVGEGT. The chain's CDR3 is CASSYLSDTQYF. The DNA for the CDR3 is TGTGCCAGCAGTTATTTGAGCGATACGCAGTATTTT.

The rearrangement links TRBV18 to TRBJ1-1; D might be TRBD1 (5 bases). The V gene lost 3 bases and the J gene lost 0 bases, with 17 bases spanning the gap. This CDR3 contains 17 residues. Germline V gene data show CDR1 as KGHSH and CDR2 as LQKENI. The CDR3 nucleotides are TGTGCCAGCTCACCGTTGGGGAGGGGAAACATGAACACTGAAGCTTTCTTT. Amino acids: CASSPLGRGNMNTEAFF. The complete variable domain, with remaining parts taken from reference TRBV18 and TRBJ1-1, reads NAGVMQNPRHLVRRRGQEARLRCSPMKGHSHVYWYRQLPEEGLKFMVYLQKENIIDESGMPKERFSAEFPKEGPSILRIQQVVRGDSAAYFCASSPLGRGNMNTEAFFGQGTRLTVV.

The CDR3 DNA reads as TGTGCCAGTAGTACCCACAGGGGTTCGGGTCAGCCCCAGCATTTT. Translation: CASSTHRGSGQPQHF. The rearrangement joins TRBV19 to TRBJ1-5; 7 nucleotides match TRBD1. The CDR3 runs to 15 residues. V shed 4 bases, J shed 6 bases, and the junction held 9 bases outside the gene matches. CDR1 and CDR2 from the germline V gene are LNHDA and SQIVND (reference sequence).

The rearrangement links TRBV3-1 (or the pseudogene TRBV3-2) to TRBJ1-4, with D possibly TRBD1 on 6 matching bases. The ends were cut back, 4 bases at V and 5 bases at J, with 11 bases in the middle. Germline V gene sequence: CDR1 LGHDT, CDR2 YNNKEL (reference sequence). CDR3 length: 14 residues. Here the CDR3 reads CASSPPDRNEKLFF. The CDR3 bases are TGTGCCAGCAGCCCGCCCGACAGGAATGAAAAACTGTTTTTT.

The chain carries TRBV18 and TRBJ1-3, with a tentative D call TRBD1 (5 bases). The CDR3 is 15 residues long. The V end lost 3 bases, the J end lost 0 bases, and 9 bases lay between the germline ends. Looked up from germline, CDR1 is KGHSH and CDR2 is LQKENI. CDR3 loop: CASSPRDLSGNTIYF. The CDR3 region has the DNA TGTGCCAGCTCACCGCGGGACCTCTCTGGAAACACCATATATTTT. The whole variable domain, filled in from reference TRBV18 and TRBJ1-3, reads NAGVMQNPRHLVRRRGQEARLRCSPMKGHSHVYWYRQLPEEGLKFMVYLQKENIIDESGMPKERFSAEFPKEGPSILRIQQVVRGDSAAYFCASSPRDLSGNTIYFGEGSWLTVV.

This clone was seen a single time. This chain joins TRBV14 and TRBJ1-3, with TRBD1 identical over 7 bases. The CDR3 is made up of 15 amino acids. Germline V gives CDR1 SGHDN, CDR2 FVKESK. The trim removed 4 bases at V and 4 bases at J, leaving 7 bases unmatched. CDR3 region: CASSPRQGTGNTIYF. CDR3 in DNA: TGTGCCAGCAGCCCCCGACAGGGAACGGGAAACACCATATATTTT.

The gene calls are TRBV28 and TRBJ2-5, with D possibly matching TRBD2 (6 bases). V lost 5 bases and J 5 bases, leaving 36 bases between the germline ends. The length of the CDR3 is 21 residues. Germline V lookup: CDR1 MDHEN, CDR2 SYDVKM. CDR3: CASSRDPWFSAGLIFSETQYF. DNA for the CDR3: TGTGCCAGCAGTCGAGACCCCTGGTTTTCGGCGGGATTGATATTCTCGGAGACCCAGTACTTC.

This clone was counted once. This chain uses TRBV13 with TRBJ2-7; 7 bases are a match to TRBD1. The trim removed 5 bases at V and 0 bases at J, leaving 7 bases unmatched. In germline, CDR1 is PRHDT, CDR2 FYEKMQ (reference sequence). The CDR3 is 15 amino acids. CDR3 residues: CASSGPGQSSYEQYF. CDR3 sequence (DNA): TGTGCCAGCAGCGGTCCGGGACAGAGCTCCTACGAGCAGTACTTC.

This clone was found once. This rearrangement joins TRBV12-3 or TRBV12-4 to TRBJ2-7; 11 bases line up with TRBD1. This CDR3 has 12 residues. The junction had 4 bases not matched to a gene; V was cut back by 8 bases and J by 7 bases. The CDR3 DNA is TGTGCCAGCGGACAGGGGGCGAGGGAGCAGTACTTC. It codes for CASGQGAREQYF.

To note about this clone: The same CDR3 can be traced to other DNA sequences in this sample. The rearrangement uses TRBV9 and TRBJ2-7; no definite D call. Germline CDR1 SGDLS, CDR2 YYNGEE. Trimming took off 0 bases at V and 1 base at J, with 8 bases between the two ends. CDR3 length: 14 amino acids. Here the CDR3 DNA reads TGTGCCAGCAGCGTAGGCCCAGATTCCTACGAGCAGTACTTC. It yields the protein CASSVGPDSYEQYF.

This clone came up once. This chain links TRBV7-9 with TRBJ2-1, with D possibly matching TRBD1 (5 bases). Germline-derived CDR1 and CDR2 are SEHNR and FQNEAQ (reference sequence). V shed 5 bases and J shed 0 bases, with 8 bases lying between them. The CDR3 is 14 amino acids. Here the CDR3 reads CASSKDSSYNEQFF. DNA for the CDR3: TGTGCCAGCAGCAAAGACAGCTCCTACAATGAGCAGTTCTTC.

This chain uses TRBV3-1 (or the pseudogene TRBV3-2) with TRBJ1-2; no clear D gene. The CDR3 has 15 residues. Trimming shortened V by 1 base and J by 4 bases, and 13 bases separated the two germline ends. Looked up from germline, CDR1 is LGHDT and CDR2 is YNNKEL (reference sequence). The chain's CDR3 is CASSQGLADFYGYTF. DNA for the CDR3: TGTGCCAGCAGCCAAGGTCTTGCGGACTTCTATGGCTACACCTTC.

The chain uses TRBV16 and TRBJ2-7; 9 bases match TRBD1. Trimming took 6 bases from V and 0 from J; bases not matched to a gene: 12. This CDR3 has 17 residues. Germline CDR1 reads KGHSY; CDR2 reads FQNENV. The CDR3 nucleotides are TGTGCCAGCAGTCCCGCCACAGGGGGCTTTGTCTCCTACGAGCAGTACTTC. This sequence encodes CASSPATGGFVSYEQYF.